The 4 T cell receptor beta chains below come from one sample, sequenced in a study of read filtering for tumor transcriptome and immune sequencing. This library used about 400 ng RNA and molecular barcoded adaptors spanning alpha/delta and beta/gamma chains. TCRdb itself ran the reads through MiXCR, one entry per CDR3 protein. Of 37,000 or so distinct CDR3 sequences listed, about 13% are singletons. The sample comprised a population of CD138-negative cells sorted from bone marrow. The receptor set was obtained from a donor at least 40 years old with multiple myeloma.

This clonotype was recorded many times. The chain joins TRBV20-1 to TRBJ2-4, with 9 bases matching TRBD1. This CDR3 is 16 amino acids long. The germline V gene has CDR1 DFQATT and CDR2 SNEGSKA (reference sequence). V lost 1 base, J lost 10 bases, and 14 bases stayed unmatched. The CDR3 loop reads CSARGPGQGDGGIQYF. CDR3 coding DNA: TGCAGTGCTAGAGGACCGGGACAGGGCGATGGGGGGATTCAGTACTTC.

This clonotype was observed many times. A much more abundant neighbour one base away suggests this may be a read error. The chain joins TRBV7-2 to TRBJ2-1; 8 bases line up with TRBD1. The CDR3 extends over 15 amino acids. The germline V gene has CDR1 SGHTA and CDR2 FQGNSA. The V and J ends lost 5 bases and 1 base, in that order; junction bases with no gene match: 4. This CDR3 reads CTSSPGQASYNEQFF. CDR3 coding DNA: TGTACCAGCAGCCCGGGACAGGCATCCTACAATGAGCAGTTCTTC.

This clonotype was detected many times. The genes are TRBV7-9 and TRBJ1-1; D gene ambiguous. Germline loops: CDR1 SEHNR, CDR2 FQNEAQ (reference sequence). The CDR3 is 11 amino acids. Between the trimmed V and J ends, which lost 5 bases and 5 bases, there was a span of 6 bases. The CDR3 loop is CASSETTEAFF. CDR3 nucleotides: TGTGCCAGCAGCGAGACAACTGAAGCTTTCTTT.

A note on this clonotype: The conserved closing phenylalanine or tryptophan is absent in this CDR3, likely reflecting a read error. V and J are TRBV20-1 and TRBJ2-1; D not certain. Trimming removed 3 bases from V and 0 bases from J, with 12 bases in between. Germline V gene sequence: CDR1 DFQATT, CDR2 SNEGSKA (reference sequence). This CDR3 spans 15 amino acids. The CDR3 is CSARGGVSSYNEQFL. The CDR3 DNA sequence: TGCAGTGCTAGGGGTGGGGTAAGCTCCTACAATGAGCAGTTCCTC.